The T cell receptor beta chain under discussion was sequenced for a study of shared clonotypes between healthy human individuals. Those who donated were healthy HIV-negative adults, with no recent acute infections or vaccinations reported. This clone was detected once. CDR1 GTSNPN and CDR2 SVGIG come from the germline V gene (reference sequence). There are 15 residues in the CDR3. Losses at the gene ends were 2 bases for V and 2 bases for J; bases not matched to a gene: 7. Clones were sequenced by immunoSEQ multiplex PCR, and TCRdb holds only the in-frame ones, with some missing. This sample has approximately 2.4 million clones, with under 97% found just once.

The TCR sequence derives from a man in his late teens or twenties in good health. The V gene is TRBV30, the J gene TRBJ2-7, with TRBD1 matching 9 bases. Sequenced: naive CD4+ T cells sorted from blood. Subset here: CD45RA+ positively selected. Here the CDR3 reads CAWSTQNRGPYEQYF. DNA for the CDR3: TGTGCCTGGAGTACGCAAAACAGGGGGCCCTACGAGCAGTACTTC. Looking up the rest from reference TRBV30 and TRBJ2-7 gives the full variable domain: SQTIHQWPATLVQPVGSPLSLECTVEGTSNPNLYWYRQAAGRGLQLLFYSVGIGQISSEVPQNLSASRPQDRQFILSSKKLLLSDSGFYLCAWSTQNRGPYEQYFGPGTRLTVT.